The rows below give T cell receptor beta chains drawn from one sample of a study of cytomegalovirus exposure and HLA in healthy donors. Profiling relied on immunoSEQ multiplex PCR, and the TCRdb table lists in-frame clones only, not all of them. The repertoire holds roughly 190,000 clones, approximately 81% seen once, with approximately 3.8% in the top ten. Sequenced sample: PBMCs. The receptors were sampled from a man aged 50-59 years in good health and CMV-seronegative. CDR3s include the opening cysteine and the closing phenylalanine or tryptophan. D genes are given only for firm matches. Some rows have no size entry. The others give once, few or many, or a class for an expanded clone.

J gene	clone size	V gene	D gene	CDR3 protein	CDR3 DNA
TRBJ2-2	.	TRBV5-6	TRBD2	CASSLGGGAKTGELFF	TGTGCCAGCAGCTTGGGCGGGGGGGCAAAGACCGGGGAGCTGTTTTTT
TRBJ1-1	.	TRBV12-5	.	CASGLQGLVTEAFF	TGTGCTAGTGGGTTACAGGGTTTGGTCACTGAAGCTTTCTTT
TRBJ1-4	.	TRBV29-1	.	CSVRKAGQLSEKLFF	TGCAGCGTTCGGAAGGCAGGTCAACTGAGTGAAAAACTGTTTTTT
TRBJ1-2	.	TRBV14	.	CASRPEALSGGYTF	TGTGCCAGCAGGCCTGAGGCCCTCTCCGGCGGCTACACCTTC
TRBJ1-1	.	TRBV5-1	.	CASSGGGLVTEAFF	TGCGCCAGCAGCGGCGGGGGGCTGGTGACTGAAGCTTTCTTT
TRBJ1-1	.	TRBV5-4	.	CASSLGATDEAFF	TGTGCCAGCAGCTTGGGGGCGACAGATGAAGCTTTCTTT
TRBJ2-6	.	TRBV13	TRBD1	CASSPAPGQGFGANVLTF	TGTGCCAGCAGCCCAGCCCCGGGACAGGGCTTCGGGGCCAACGTCCTGACTTTC
TRBJ2-7	once	TRBV11-2	.	CASSLGESAYF	TGTGCCAGCAGCTTAGGGGAGAGCGCATACTTC
TRBJ2-5	once	TRBV7-9	TRBD2	CASSTQASGAPAQYF	TGTGCCAGCAGTACCCAGGCTAGCGGGGCCCCGGCCCAGTACTTC
TRBJ1-1	.	TRBV9	.	CASSPLMSGTEAFF	TGTGCCAGCAGCCCCCTCATGTCGGGGACTGAAGCTTTCTTT
TRBJ2-2	.	TRBV7-2	TRBD1	CASSLGQGTPGELFF	TGTGCCAGCAGCTTGGGACAGGGGACCCCCGGGGAGCTGTTTTTT
TRBJ2-5	once	TRBV11-2	.	CASSLGAWPKTQYF	TGTGCCAGCAGCCTCGGAGCCTGGCCGAAAACCCAGTACTTC
TRBJ2-3	.	TRBV7-9	.	CSSSGDASIIADTDTQYF	TGTTCCAGCAGCGGAGACGCCTCGATCATTGCCGACACAGATACGCAGTATTTT
TRBJ2-5	.	TRBV9	TRBD2	CASSVAQAGGRGRQETQYF	TGTGCCAGCAGCGTAGCACAGGCGGGGGGCCGGGGGAGACAAGAGACCCAGTACTTC
TRBJ1-2	.	TRBV9	.	CASSVVGGLGGYTF	TGTGCCAGCAGCGTAGTAGGGGGTTTAGGGGGCTACACCTTC
TRBJ2-5	.	TRBV25-1	TRBD1	CASSNYRGSPWETQYF	TGTGCCAGCAGTAACTACAGGGGATCCCCTTGGGAGACCCAGTACTTC
TRBJ1-2	.	TRBV4-2	.	CASSQDLSPGAGYTF	TGTGCCAGCAGCCAAGATCTCTCCCCAGGCGCCGGCTACACCTTC
TRBJ2-3	.	TRBV2	.	CASRRLAYTDTQYF	TGTGCCAGCAGAAGGCTAGCATACACAGATACGCAGTATTTT
TRBJ1-1	few	TRBV5-4	.	CASGGMNTEAFF	TGTGCCAGCGGGGGCATGAACACTGAAGCTTTCTTT
TRBJ1-5	.	TRBV18	.	CASSLMDNSNQPQHF	TGTGCCAGCTCACTGATGGACAACAGCAATCAGCCCCAGCATTTT
TRBJ2-7	.	TRBV7-9	.	CASSFLTEQYF	TGTGCCAGCAGCTTTCTAACCGAGCAGTACTTC
TRBJ1-1	.	TRBV7-3	.	CASSSRGGDTEAFF	TGTGCCAGCAGCTCCAGAGGAGGGGATACTGAAGCTTTCTTT
TRBJ1-1	.	TRBV15	.	CATSRDRATYTEAFF	TGTGCCACCAGCAGAGATAGAGCGACGTACACTGAAGCTTTCTTT
TRBJ2-7	.	TRBV19	TRBD1	CASSLDRGHSYEQYF	TGTGCCAGTAGTCTGGACAGGGGGCACTCCTACGAGCAGTACTTC
TRBJ2-1	.	TRBV5-3	.	CARSLGWERHNEQFF	TGTGCCAGAAGCTTGGGGTGGGAGCGCCACAATGAGCAGTTCTTC
TRBJ1-5	.	TRBV13	.	CASSQKRAQPQHF	TGTGCCAGCAGCCAGAAACGAGCGCAGCCCCAGCATTTT
TRBJ2-5	.	TRBV29-1	TRBD1	CSVPRGLETQYF	TGCAGCGTCCCGAGGGGGCTCGAGACCCAGTACTTC
TRBJ1-4	.	TRBV9	.	CASSPGGREKLFF	TGTGCCAGCAGCCCCGGGGGGCGTGAAAAACTGTTTTTT
TRBJ2-6	.	TRBV19	.	CASKSNSGANVLTF	TGTGCCAGTAAAAGCAACTCTGGGGCCAACGTCCTGACTTTC
TRBJ1-2	.	TRBV7-6	TRBD1	CASSADRGYGYTF	TGTGCCAGCAGCGCTGACAGGGGGTATGGCTACACCTTC
TRBJ2-3	.	TRBV5-8	TRBD1	CASSPTGSRDTQYF	TGTGCCAGCAGCCCGACAGGGAGCCGGGATACGCAGTATTTT